This T cell receptor (beta chain) was retrieved from a study of T cells in Graves' hyperthyroidism and ophthalmopathy. Study outcomes and limitations: Most clonotypes expanded in the thyroid (above 0.001) were also present in blood. The model's output predicted ophthalmopathy at a median of roughly 6.9 months prior to onset.

Researchers barred patients who had uncontrolled infection, other autoimmune disease, pregnancy or lactation. Each diagnosis was grounded in clinical symptoms, serum thyroxine and TRAb, thyroid ultrasound, and orbital computed tomography. The investigators amplified TCR beta CDR3 regions from RNA transcripts. RT-PCR in the first round (using the HTBI primer set) targeted the TCR CDR3. Each CDR3 protein is one row after TCRdb ran MiXCR on the multiplex PCR reads. The sample includes roughly 570,000 distinct CDR3 sequences, just over 45% of them seen just once. Concerning this clonotype: Antigen specificity is unknown.

V was clipped by 5 bases and J by 2 bases; unmatched bases: 5. Germline assignment: CDR1 SQVTM and CDR2 ANQGSEA. This CDR3 is 13 amino acids long. The sample taken for sequencing was peripheral blood or thyroid tissue (not recorded which). The chain employs TRBV29-1 and TRBJ2-7; 8 bases are a match to TRBD2. The clonotype was recovered from an adult woman with Graves' disease, either hyperthyroidism or ophthalmopathy (not recorded which). CDR3 bases: TGCAGCGTTCGCACTAGCGGAGCCTACGAGCAGTACTTC. It specifies CSVRTSGAYEQYF.